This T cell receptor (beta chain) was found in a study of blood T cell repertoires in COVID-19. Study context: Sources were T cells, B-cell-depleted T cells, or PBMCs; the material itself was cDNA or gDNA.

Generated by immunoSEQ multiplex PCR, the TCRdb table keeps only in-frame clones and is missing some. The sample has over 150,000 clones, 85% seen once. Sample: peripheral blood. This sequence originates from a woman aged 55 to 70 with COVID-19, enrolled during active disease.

CDR3 DNA sequence: TGTGCCACCTCCCCGGGACAACACTATGGCTACACCTTC. It encodes CATSPGQHYGYTF. The rearrangement uses TRBV24-1 and TRBJ1-2; TRBD1 is a possible D gene (6 bases). Trimming removed 9 bases at V and 3 bases at J, with 13 bases between. CDR3 size: 13 residues. Germline V gene sequence: CDR1 KGHDR, CDR2 SFDVKD.